These T cell receptor beta chains were read from a single sample in a study of T cell repertoires in cytomegalovirus infection. TCRdb reanalysed the reads using MiXCR and keeps one entry per CDR3 protein. The sample lists approximately 550,000 distinct CDR3 sequences, approximately 17% occurring once. The specimen sequenced was CD8+ T cells from PBMCs. The receptors here all came from a human donor in good health (CMV status not recorded). Some clones in this sample may be carry-over from other donors' samples. The CDR3 runs from the conserved cysteine through the conserved F or W. Fields, in order: clone size, D gene, J gene, V gene, CDR3 DNA, CDR3 protein. D genes are given only for firm matches. For some rows the clone size is stated as once, few or many, or as a class when expanded; others skip it.

abundance: many; d_gene: .; j_gene: TRBJ2-3; v_gene: TRBV12-3/TRBV12-4; CDR3nt: TGTGCCAGCAGTTTATCGGGTAATTCAGATACGCAGTATTTT; CDR3aa: CASSLSGNSDTQYF
abundance: few; d_gene: .; j_gene: TRBJ1-6; v_gene: TRBV27; CDR3nt: TGTGCCAGCAGTTTAGTCAGGGACCGGGGTGATTCACCCCTCCACTTT; CDR3aa: CASSLVRDRGDSPLHF
abundance: many; d_gene: .; j_gene: TRBJ2-2; v_gene: TRBV6-1; CDR3nt: TGTGCCAGCAGTGAAGGGGGCCATGGGGGCCTATTAACCGGGGAGCTGTTTTTT; CDR3aa: CASSEGGHGGLLTGELFF
abundance: .; d_gene: .; j_gene: TRBJ2-2; v_gene: TRBV7-9; CDR3nt: TGTGACAGCAGCTTAACCGGAGGGACCGGGGAGCTGTTTTTT; CDR3aa: CDSSLTGGTGELFF
abundance: .; d_gene: TRBD1; j_gene: TRBJ2-2; v_gene: TRBV30; CDR3nt: TGTGCCTGGAGTTTGGGACAGGGAGCCGGGGAGCTGTTTTTT; CDR3aa: CAWSLGQGAGELFF
abundance: many; d_gene: TRBD1; j_gene: TRBJ1-5; v_gene: TRBV30; CDR3nt: TGTGCCTGGAGCTCCGGGACAGGATTAAATCAGCCCCAGCATTTT; CDR3aa: CAWSSGTGLNQPQHF
abundance: many; d_gene: .; j_gene: TRBJ2-7; v_gene: TRBV6-1; CDR3nt: TGTGCCAGCAGTGACGAGCAGTACTTC; CDR3aa: CASSDEQYF
abundance: many; d_gene: .; j_gene: TRBJ2-1; v_gene: TRBV12-3/TRBV12-4; CDR3nt: TGTGCCCCCAAGGGAGTATGCAATGAGCAGTTCTTC; CDR3aa: CAPKGVCNEQFF
abundance: few; d_gene: .; j_gene: TRBJ1-2; v_gene: TRBV28; CDR3nt: TGTGCCAGCAGTTTATCCGGGGGGCTGGACTATGGCTACACCTTC; CDR3aa: CASSLSGGLDYGYTF
abundance: .; d_gene: .; j_gene: TRBJ2-5; v_gene: TRBV20-1; CDR3nt: TGCAGTGCTAGAGATCCCGGGACACGAAGAAAAGAGACCCAGTACTTC; CDR3aa: CSARDPGTRRKETQYF
abundance: many; d_gene: TRBD2; j_gene: TRBJ2-7; v_gene: TRBV7-9; CDR3nt: TGTGCCAGCAGCTTAGTAGGGGTACCGGGACTAGCGGAATACGAGCAGTACTTC; CDR3aa: CASSLVGVPGLAEYEQYF
abundance: many; d_gene: .; j_gene: TRBJ2-1; v_gene: TRBV7-9; CDR3nt: TGTGCCAGCAGCACCCTCACGGACGCGTCTTCCTACAATGAGCAGTTCTTC; CDR3aa: CASSTLTDASSYNEQFF
abundance: .; d_gene: TRBD2; j_gene: TRBJ2-5; v_gene: TRBV19; CDR3nt: TGTGCCAGCCGGACTAGCGGGACTGGCAAGACCCAGTACTTC; CDR3aa: CASRTSGTGKTQYF
abundance: few; d_gene: .; j_gene: TRBJ1-3; v_gene: TRBV2; CDR3nt: TGTGCCAGCAGGGAGGACAGTTCCCTCTTCGGAAACACCATATATTTT; CDR3aa: CASREDSSLFGNTIYF
abundance: .; d_gene: .; j_gene: TRBJ1-2; v_gene: TRBV14; CDR3nt: TGTGCCAGCAGCCAAACTACGGAATATGGCTACACCTTC; CDR3aa: CASSQTTEYGYTF
abundance: many; d_gene: TRBD2; j_gene: TRBJ2-7; v_gene: TRBV27; CDR3nt: TGTGCCAGCACCTCGGGGGAGGGCGGGTACGAGCAGTACTTC; CDR3aa: CASTSGEGGYEQYF
abundance: many; d_gene: TRBD2; j_gene: TRBJ2-1; v_gene: TRBV7-9; CDR3nt: TGTGCCAGCAGCTTAATAGGGGGGGCGAACGGGAGGGCCAACAATGAGCAGTTCTTC; CDR3aa: CASSLIGGANGRANNEQFF
abundance: many; d_gene: TRBD1; j_gene: TRBJ2-3; v_gene: TRBV7-2; CDR3nt: TGTGCCAGCAGCTTAGAGACAGGGTACGATACGCAGTATTTT; CDR3aa: CASSLETGYDTQYF
abundance: .; d_gene: .; j_gene: TRBJ1-5; v_gene: TRBV20-1; CDR3nt: TGCAGTGCTAGAGTTCCAGCTAGCAATCAGCCCCAGCATTTT; CDR3aa: CSARVPASNQPQHF
abundance: many; d_gene: .; j_gene: TRBJ1-1; v_gene: TRBV7-9; CDR3nt: TGTGCCAGCAGCTTATCCGCAAGGGAAGCTTTCTTT; CDR3aa: CASSLSAREAFF
abundance: many; d_gene: .; j_gene: TRBJ1-2; v_gene: TRBV4-1; CDR3nt: TGCGCCAGCAGCCAAGGACCGGCCAGTTACGGCTACACCTTC; CDR3aa: CASSQGPASYGYTF
abundance: .; d_gene: .; j_gene: TRBJ2-1; v_gene: TRBV6-1; CDR3nt: TGTGCCAGCAGCCGGGACTCCCGGCGGGACAATGTGCAGTTCTTC; CDR3aa: CASSRDSRRDNVQFF
abundance: few; d_gene: .; j_gene: TRBJ1-1; v_gene: TRBV11-2; CDR3nt: TGTGCCAGCAGCTTAGATCTGGACACTTTAGGAGGAACTGAAGCTTTCTTT; CDR3aa: CASSLDLDTLGGTEAFF
abundance: once; d_gene: .; j_gene: TRBJ2-7; v_gene: TRBV27; CDR3nt: TGTGCCAGCAGTTTGAGCAGGGGCTCTGACGAGCAGTACTTC; CDR3aa: CASSLSRGSDEQYF
abundance: .; d_gene: .; j_gene: TRBJ2-1; v_gene: TRBV6-5; CDR3nt: TGTGCCAGCAGTTACTCCCAATCGGAGGGGTACAATGAGCAGTTCTTC; CDR3aa: CASSYSQSEGYNEQFF
abundance: many; d_gene: .; j_gene: TRBJ2-7; v_gene: TRBV4-2; CDR3nt: TGTGCCAGCAGCCGAAAATACGCCGGGACGGAGACCGCGAGCTCCTACGAGCAGTACTTC; CDR3aa: CASSRKYAGTETASSYEQYF
abundance: few; d_gene: .; j_gene: TRBJ1-6; v_gene: TRBV19; CDR3nt: TGTGCCAGTAAATCCGAGACAAATTCACCCCTCCACTTT; CDR3aa: CASKSETNSPLHF
abundance: .; d_gene: .; j_gene: TRBJ2-7; v_gene: TRBV7-3; CDR3nt: TGTGCCAGCAGCTTAACGCCGAGCTCCTACGAGCAGTACTTC; CDR3aa: CASSLTPSSYEQYF
abundance: .; d_gene: TRBD1; j_gene: TRBJ1-1; v_gene: TRBV6-2/TRBV6-3; CDR3nt: TGTGCCAGCAGTTACAGGGGGCGTAGCACTGAAGCTTTCTTT; CDR3aa: CASSYRGRSTEAFF
abundance: few; d_gene: .; j_gene: TRBJ2-3; v_gene: TRBV15; CDR3nt: TGTGCCACCAGCAAGGGGGGACAGCTTCACACAGATACGCAGTATTTT; CDR3aa: CATSKGGQLHTDTQYF
abundance: many; d_gene: .; j_gene: TRBJ2-7; v_gene: TRBV5-6; CDR3nt: TGTGCCAGCAGCGCTCCGGCACAGCCCTACGAGCAGTACTTC; CDR3aa: CASSAPAQPYEQYF
abundance: few; d_gene: .; j_gene: TRBJ1-1; v_gene: TRBV4-1; CDR3nt: TGCGCCAGCAGCCAACTATCGGGACCCCCAGAAGCTTTCTTT; CDR3aa: CASSQLSGPPEAFF
abundance: many; d_gene: TRBD2; j_gene: TRBJ2-4; v_gene: TRBV3-1; CDR3nt: TGTGCCAGCAGCCTTATGCGGGAGATGGCCAAAAACATTCAGTACTTC; CDR3aa: CASSLMREMAKNIQYF
abundance: few; d_gene: .; j_gene: TRBJ1-1; v_gene: TRBV28; CDR3nt: TGTGCCAGCAGTTTCTGGCCCACGGGGACAATGAACACTGAAGCTTTCTTT; CDR3aa: CASSFWPTGTMNTEAFF
abundance: .; d_gene: TRBD1; j_gene: TRBJ2-2; v_gene: TRBV14; CDR3nt: TGTGCCAGCAGCCACTTCCGACAGGGCCCAGAGCTGTTTTTT; CDR3aa: CASSHFRQGPELFF
abundance: .; d_gene: .; j_gene: TRBJ1-1; v_gene: TRBV4-1; CDR3nt: TGCGCCAGCAGCCCAGGAGCCATGAACACTGAAGCTTTCTTT; CDR3aa: CASSPGAMNTEAFF
abundance: many; d_gene: .; j_gene: TRBJ1-1; v_gene: TRBV10-3; CDR3nt: TGTGCCATCAGTGAGGTCGGAGGGGAGAACACTGAAGCTTTCTTT; CDR3aa: CAISEVGGENTEAFF
abundance: many; d_gene: TRBD1; j_gene: TRBJ2-7; v_gene: TRBV7-8; CDR3nt: TGTGCCAGCAGCCCAACGAGAGACAGGGCCCCCGACCACGAGCAGTACTTC; CDR3aa: CASSPTRDRAPDHEQYF
abundance: few; d_gene: .; j_gene: TRBJ1-5; v_gene: TRBV27; CDR3nt: TGTGCCAGCAGTGGGTCCATTAGCAATCAGCCCCAGCATTTT; CDR3aa: CASSGSISNQPQHF
abundance: many; d_gene: TRBD1; j_gene: TRBJ2-6; v_gene: TRBV7-8; CDR3nt: TGTGCCAGCAGCTTAGGGCGGATGGGGACAGGGGGCTTCCATGGGGCCAACGTCCTGACTTTC; CDR3aa: CASSLGRMGTGGFHGANVLTF
abundance: .; d_gene: .; j_gene: TRBJ2-7; v_gene: TRBV6-1; CDR3nt: TGTGCCAGCAGCGACGTCCCAGTCACCCTATTCTACGAGCAGTACTTC; CDR3aa: CASSDVPVTLFYEQYF
abundance: .; d_gene: .; j_gene: TRBJ1-4; v_gene: TRBV27; CDR3nt: TGTGCCAGCAGGCCGGGACAACTCAATGAAAAACTGTTTTTT; CDR3aa: CASRPGQLNEKLFF
abundance: few; d_gene: TRBD1; j_gene: TRBJ1-2; v_gene: TRBV7-9; CDR3nt: TGTGCCAGCAGCCCCTCAGGGGGACAGGGAGGCTACACCTTC; CDR3aa: CASSPSGGQGGYTF
abundance: .; d_gene: .; j_gene: TRBJ1-1; v_gene: TRBV9; CDR3nt: TGTGCCAGCAGCGCTACCACAGGGTACACTGAAGCTTTCTTT; CDR3aa: CASSATTGYTEAFF
abundance: many; d_gene: TRBD1; j_gene: TRBJ1-1; v_gene: TRBV11-2; CDR3nt: TGTGCCAGCAGCCATTGGGACAGGGTTGGGAGCACTGAAGCTTTCTTT; CDR3aa: CASSHWDRVGSTEAFF
abundance: many; d_gene: .; j_gene: TRBJ2-6; v_gene: TRBV11-2; CDR3nt: TGTGCCAGCAGCCCCTATTACAGCCCGCGACGACTCTCTGGGGCCAACGTCCTGACTTTC; CDR3aa: CASSPYYSPRRLSGANVLTF
abundance: few; d_gene: .; j_gene: TRBJ2-5; v_gene: TRBV24-1; CDR3nt: TGTGCCACCAGTGATTCCAAAGGGCCCAACCCAGAGACCCAGTACTTC; CDR3aa: CATSDSKGPNPETQYF
abundance: .; d_gene: TRBD1; j_gene: TRBJ2-2; v_gene: TRBV19; CDR3nt: TGTGCCAGTAGTATCGGGACAGGCGAATTTGGGGAGCTGTTTTTT; CDR3aa: CASSIGTGEFGELFF
abundance: many; d_gene: TRBD1; j_gene: TRBJ2-5; v_gene: TRBV10-3; CDR3nt: TGTGCCATCAGTGAACAGGGGGTTGATGAGACCCAGTACTTC; CDR3aa: CAISEQGVDETQYF
abundance: .; d_gene: TRBD2; j_gene: TRBJ2-7; v_gene: TRBV5-4; CDR3nt: TGTGCCAGCAGCACTAGCGGGTCCACCTACGAGCAGTACTTC; CDR3aa: CASSTSGSTYEQYF
abundance: few; d_gene: TRBD1; j_gene: TRBJ2-6; v_gene: TRBV5-1; CDR3nt: TGCGCCAGCAGCTGGGACAGGCCCCCTGGGGCCAACGTCCTGACTTTC; CDR3aa: CASSWDRPPGANVLTF